The clone carrying this T cell receptor beta chain appeared a few times. Its antigen remains unidentified. V dropped 4 bases and J dropped 4 bases, with 14 bases sitting between them. CDR3 size: 14 residues. The germline V gene has CDR1 LNHDA and CDR2 SQIVND (reference sequence). This record comes from a study of identical twins. The study, taken as a whole, reports: Clonotypes of the beta chain that were abundant in cord blood carried fewer insertions (memory repertoires showed none).

The authors used template switching to add a universal primer site and gave cDNA unique molecular identifiers. In TCRdb, the 5' RACE reads were re-called with MiXCR into one record per CDR3 protein. The sample consists of some 460,000 distinct CDR3 sequences, approximately 15% of them appearing once. These data also featured in a second study, about yellow fever vaccine responses in identical twins. Turning to that study: The authors reported partly convergent, partly personalized vaccine responses in identical twins.

The clonotype was recovered from a woman in her late teens or twenties in good health. Sequenced: CD4+ T cells sorted from blood. This chain uses TRBV19 with TRBJ2-7, with D maybe TRBD2 (5 bases). CDR3 region: CASSNPPEVYEQYF. DNA of the CDR3: TGTGCCAGTAGTAACCCCCCGGAGGTGTACGAGCAGTACTTC. Based on the CDR3 plus reference TRBV19 and TRBJ2-7, the full variable domain is DGGITQSPKYLFRKEGQNVTLSCEQNLNHDAMYWYRQDPGQGLRLIYYSQIVNDFQKGDIAEGYSVSREKKESFPLTVTSAQKNPTAFYLCASSNPPEVYEQYFGPGTRLTVT.